This T cell receptor beta chain came from a study of early stage breast cancer tumors (dated by TCRdb to about 2017). Describing the broader study: Of the 15 to 20 invasive breast tumors, roughly 12 were found to be estrogen receptor-positive, progesterone receptor-positive and HER2-negative. On average, each sample got 9 to 10-fold read coverage. Of the roughly twelve ER+/PR+/HER2- tumors, eight were classified as invasive ductal carcinomas and four as invasive lobular carcinomas. The samples as a whole yielded around 2.4 million detected templates, corresponding to roughly 1 million unique clonotypes.

The study profiled bulk TCR beta-chain repertoires in matched peripheral blood, tumor and adjacent normal breast tissue taken from some 15 patients with early-stage breast cancer. Before surgery, whole blood (about 4.5-11 mL) was collected into EDTA tubes and processed within 2 hours. Peripheral blood mononuclear cells were isolated by Ficoll-Paque centrifugation in SepMate-50 tubes. PBMCs were cryopreserved in around 90% FBS with around 10% DMSO in aliquots of roughly 1.9 to 4.5 million cells and stored in liquid nitrogen. Genomic DNA was extracted with the Qiagen AllPrep DNA/RNA Mini kit. Points on this clone: It has no known antigen specificity. Per-base quality was not reported, and no clone a single base away is much larger than it.

The research as a whole found: Greater similarity was observed between blood and normal breast repertoires than between blood and tumor repertoires, and tumor was distinguished from normal in about 90% of the 16 patients when each tissue was compared with blood. Chain pairing and functional markers such as CD4, CD8 and FOXP3 were not captured by bulk genomic DNA sequencing of unsorted cells. Enriched TCRB sequences shared across patients were found to be mostly commonly generated sequences that were unlikely to play an important role in the tumor microenvironment. Because the cohort was small, analysis by tumor subtype was not possible. Compared with adjacent normal breast tissue, tumors had approximately 2.7-fold higher T cell density and higher clonality.

The CDR3 holds 16 amino acids from the cysteine to the phenylalanine. Only the CDR3 DNA stays, 48 bases, in frame from base 1. The germline V gene specifies SGHRS as CDR1 and YFSETQ as CDR2. V ends up 1 base short and J 5 bases short, with an unmatched junction base count of 8. Each sample was amplified in two independent genomic DNA replicates, using 0.5 to 0.6 ug for blood and approximately 1.6 ug for tumor or normal breast. TCRB sequencing of genomic DNA was carried out with the ImmunoSeq Intro kit according to the manufacturer's instructions. For absolute quantification, the 31-cycle multiplex PCR included proprietary primers along with spike-in control sequences. An 87-bp fragment spanning the CDR3 and flanking V and J genes was sequenced with single-end 150-bp reads. Each lane of an Illumina MiSeq running version 3.0 chemistry carried seven multiplexed samples, with two replicates apiece. Per the original workflow: The vendor's proprietary pipeline processed the raw data and merged both replicates into a single result for each sample. A clonotype was defined as productive rearrangements that share the same V-gene family, CDR3 amino acid sequence and J-gene segment. Clonality was computed as 1 minus the normalized Shannon entropy (Pielou evenness) of TCRB abundances. To estimate T cell density, the total number of templates was divided by the number of input cells, which was inferred from the amount of DNA input. Recon was used with default parameters to estimate total repertoire diversity and clonality. Tumor-enriched clonotypes were defined as having over 0.1% abundance in tumor and at least 32-fold higher abundance than in normal breast. TCRdb carries this immuneACCESS record with in-frame sequences only. Its versions omit some clonotypes, under half of them owing to an unresolved V gene in the studies checked, with the rest unexplained. D and trimming come from the DNA, and the V and J calls and clone size come from that table. The sample includes 45,000 to 50,000 clones, with about 80% observed a single time. About 1.5% of the sample comes from the top ten.

The sequenced sample consisted of blood. The clonotype was recovered from a person aged 45-60 years with breast cancer. The chain uses TRBV5-1 and TRBJ1-1; 10 nucleotides in the junction match TRBD1. This receptor carries the CDR3 CASSLWTGGGLTEAFF. The DNA sequence follows: TGCGCCAGCAGCTTGTGGACAGGGGGAGGTTTGACTGAAGCTTTCTTT. The entire variable domain, with the stretches around the CDR3 drawn from the reference TRBV5-1 and TRBJ1-1 proteins, is KAGVTQTPRYLIKTRGQQVTLSCSPISGHRSVSWYQQTPGQGLQFLFEYFSETQRNKGNFPGRFSGRQFSNSRSEMNVSTLELGDSALYLCASSLWTGGGLTEAFFGQGTRLTVV.